The 10 T cell receptor beta chains in this list originate from one sample, sequenced in a study of Ad26.COV2.S vaccination and SARS-CoV-2 variants. Treatment in this sample: 19 received Ad26.COV2.S at low or high dose, single or two shots; 5 received placebo; per-sample allocation not given. Specimens were obtained on day 63 following the first vaccine or placebo injection. Profiled with immunoSEQ multiplex PCR; TCRdb holds only in-frame clones, not every one. The sample yields some 250,000 clones, roughly 90% seen once. Sequencing was performed on peripheral blood, taken in a trial of Ad26.COV2.S vaccine versus placebo. These receptors all come from a person between 18 and 59 years old who received the Ad26.COV2.S COVID-19 vaccine or a placebo.

The chain combines TRBV9 with TRBJ1-3; no firm D call. CDR3 length: 16 amino acids. V was clipped by 0 bases and J by 0 bases, with 10 bases between them. CDR1 is SGDLS and CDR2 is YYNGEE in the germline V gene. The CDR3 DNA reads as TGTGCCAGCAGCGTAGAAATGGGGAACTCTGGAAACACCATATATTTT. Its translation is CASSVEMGNSGNTIYF.

The J gene is TRBJ2-7, the V gene TRBV11-2, with D unclear. Germline CDR1 is SGHAT and CDR2 is FQNNGV. Between the trimmed V and J ends, which lost 1 base and 7 bases, there was a span of 14 bases. The CDR3 consists of 14 residues. The CDR3 sequence: CASSLGPFIGEQYF. In DNA, the CDR3 is TGTGCCAGCAGCTTAGGACCATTTATCGGGGAGCAGTACTTC.

With regard to this clone: Its ends do not fully match the called genes, so a read error is possible. The chain links TRBV7-7 to TRBJ2-5; no clear D gene. The CDR3 has 15 residues. The germline CDR1 and CDR2 sequences are SSHAT and FNYEAQ (reference sequence). The chain's CDR3 is CASSPLAQDEETQYF. Written as DNA, the CDR3 is TGTGCTAGCAGCCCCCTGGCCCAGGATGAAGAGACCCAGTACTTC.

The chain uses TRBV20-1 and TRBJ1-1; the D gene is possibly TRBD1 (5 bases). From germline, CDR1 is DFQATT and CDR2 SNEGSKA (reference sequence). Trimming removed 2 bases at V and 11 bases at J, with 12 bases between. CDR3 length equals 11 residues. This CDR3 reads CSARQGVKAFF. The CDR3 DNA follows: TGCAGTGCTAGACAGGGTGTTAAGGCTTTCTTT.

This chain uses TRBV28 with TRBJ2-7; a possible D gene is TRBD1 (6 bases). V was clipped by 5 bases and J by 0 bases, with 17 bases between them. Germline assignment: CDR1 MDHEN and CDR2 SYDVKM. This CDR3 is built from 16 residues. The CDR3 DNA reads as TGTGCCAGCAGTCCCCGAAGTGGACAGACCTCCTACGAGCAGTACTTC. Its protein product is CASSPRSGQTSYEQYF.

This clone was recorded only once. This chain joins TRBV6-5 and TRBJ1-5; no clear D gene. V was cut by 0 bases and J by 6 bases, with 12 bases left in between. Germline-derived CDR1 and CDR2 are MNHEY and SVGAGI. This CDR3 is 15 amino acids long. The CDR3 loop is CASSYSILAGQPQHF. The CDR3 DNA reads TGTGCCAGCAGTTACTCGATCCTAGCAGGTCAGCCCCAGCATTTT.

The J gene is TRBJ1-3, the V gene TRBV28; D gene unclear. Germline-derived CDR1 and CDR2 are MDHEN and SYDVKM. V was clipped by 7 bases and J by 5 bases, with 12 bases between them. There are 13 residues in the CDR3. As DNA, the CDR3 is TGTGCCAGCATTGGGCACCAACGAAACACCATATATTTT. Amino acids: CASIGHQRNTIYF.

The V gene is TRBV5-1, the J gene TRBJ2-3; the match to TRBD1 covers 9 bases. Germline assignment: CDR1 SGHRS and CDR2 YFSETQ. This CDR3 is built from 15 residues. Germline trimming cut 4 bases from V and 2 bases from J; bases unmatched to any gene: 5. The CDR3 is CASSLTQGATDTQYF. The CDR3 DNA reads as TGCGCCAGCAGCCTTACACAGGGGGCCACAGATACGCAGTATTTT.

The CDR3: CASFKGVSGNTIYF. The CDR3 nucleotides are TGTGCCAGTTTTAAGGGGGTCTCTGGAAACACCATATATTTT. V and J are TRBV28 and TRBJ1-3; D perhaps matches TRBD1 (6 bases). V lost 9 bases and J 0 bases, leaving 12 bases between the germline ends. CDR1 MDHEN and CDR2 SYDVKM come from the germline V gene. This CDR3 contains 14 residues.

This chain links TRBV6-5 with TRBJ1-2, with D unresolved. The CDR3 length is 12 residues. CDR1 and CDR2 from the germline V gene are MNHEY and SVGAGI. Trimming cost V 0 bases and J 8 bases, with 7 bases left between them. CDR3 nucleotide sequence: TGTGCCAGCAGTTACTCGGCGGGAGGCTACACCTTC. Protein: CASSYSAGGYTF.